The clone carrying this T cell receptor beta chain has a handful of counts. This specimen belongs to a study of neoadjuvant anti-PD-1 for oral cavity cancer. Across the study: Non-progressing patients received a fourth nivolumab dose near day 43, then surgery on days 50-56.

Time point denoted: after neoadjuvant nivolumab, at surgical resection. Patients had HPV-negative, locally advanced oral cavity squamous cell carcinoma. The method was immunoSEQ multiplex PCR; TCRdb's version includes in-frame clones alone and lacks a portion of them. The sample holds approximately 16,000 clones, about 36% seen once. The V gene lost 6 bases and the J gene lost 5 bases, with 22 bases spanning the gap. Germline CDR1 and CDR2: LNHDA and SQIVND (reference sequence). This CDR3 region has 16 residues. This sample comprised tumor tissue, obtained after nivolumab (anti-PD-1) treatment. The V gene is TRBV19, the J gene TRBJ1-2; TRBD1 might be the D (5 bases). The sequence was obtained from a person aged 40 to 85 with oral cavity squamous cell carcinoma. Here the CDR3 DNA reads TGTGCCAGTAGCCAACTCTTCGGGCGTGGGGGATATGGCTACACCTTC. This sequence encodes CASSQLFGRGGYGYTF.